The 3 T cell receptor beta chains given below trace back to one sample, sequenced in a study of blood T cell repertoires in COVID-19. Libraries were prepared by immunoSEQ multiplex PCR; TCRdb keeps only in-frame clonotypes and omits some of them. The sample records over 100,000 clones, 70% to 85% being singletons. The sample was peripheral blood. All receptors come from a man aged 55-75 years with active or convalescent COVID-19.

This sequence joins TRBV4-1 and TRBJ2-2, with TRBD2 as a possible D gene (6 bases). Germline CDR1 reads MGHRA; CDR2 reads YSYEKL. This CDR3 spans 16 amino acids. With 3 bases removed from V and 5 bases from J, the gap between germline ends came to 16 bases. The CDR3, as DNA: TGCGCCAGCAGCCAGTCTCCGGGACTCCTAACCGGGGAGCTGTTTTTT. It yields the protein CASSQSPGLLTGELFF.

For the CDR3, the DNA is TGTGCCAGCAGCCATCGGACTAGCGGGTTCCCTTACGAGCAGTACGTC. Protein: CASSHRTSGFPYEQYV. V usage is TRBV5-6 and J usage is TRBJ2-7, with 11 bases aligning to TRBD2. Per the germline V gene, CDR1 is SGHDT and CDR2 is YYEEEE. CDR3 length equals 16 residues. V was clipped by 4 bases and J by 4 bases; unmatched bases: 10.

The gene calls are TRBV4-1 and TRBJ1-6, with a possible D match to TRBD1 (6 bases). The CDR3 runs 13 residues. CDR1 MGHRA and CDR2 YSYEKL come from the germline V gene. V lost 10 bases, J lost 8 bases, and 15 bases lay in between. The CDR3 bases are TGCGCCACCAAACAGGGAAGGGATTCACCCCTCCACTTT. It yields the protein CATKQGRDSPLHF.